This entry features one T cell receptor beta chain sequence. The data were taken from a study of CD8 T cells in Susac syndrome. This CDR3 region has 13 residues. CDR1 is SGHDT, CDR2 YYEEEE, per germline. Trimming cost V 4 bases and J 2 bases, with 10 bases left between them. Random hexamers were used to reverse transcribe an amount of about 0.5 to 1 ug RNA. Amplification of the TCR beta CDR3 was carried out by immunoSEQ multiplex PCR, which spanned a total of 54 Vbeta and 13 Jbeta segments. TCRdb redid the calling of the immunoSEQ multiplex PCR reads with MiXCR, one entry per CDR3 protein. In the table there are approximately 190,000 distinct CDR3 sequences, approximately 94% of which are singletons.

The chain has TRBV5-6 and TRBJ2-7; no definite D call. The sample comprised CD4+ T cells from PBMCs. This sequence was found in a human donor in good health. The CDR3 DNA reads as TGTGCCAGCAGCCAACAAAGGGCCTACGAGCAGTACGTC. It codes for CASSQQRAYEQYV.